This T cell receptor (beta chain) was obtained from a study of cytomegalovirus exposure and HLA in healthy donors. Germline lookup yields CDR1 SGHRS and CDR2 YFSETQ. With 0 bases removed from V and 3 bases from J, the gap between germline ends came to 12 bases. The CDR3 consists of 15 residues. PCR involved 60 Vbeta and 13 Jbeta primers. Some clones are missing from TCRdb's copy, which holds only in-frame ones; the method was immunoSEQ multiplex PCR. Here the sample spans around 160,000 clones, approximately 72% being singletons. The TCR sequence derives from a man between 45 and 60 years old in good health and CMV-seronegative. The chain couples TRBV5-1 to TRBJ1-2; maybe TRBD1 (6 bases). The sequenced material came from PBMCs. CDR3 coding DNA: TGCGCCAGCAGCTTGGCACAGGGTATAGACTATGGCTACACCTTC. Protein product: CASSLAQGIDYGYTF.